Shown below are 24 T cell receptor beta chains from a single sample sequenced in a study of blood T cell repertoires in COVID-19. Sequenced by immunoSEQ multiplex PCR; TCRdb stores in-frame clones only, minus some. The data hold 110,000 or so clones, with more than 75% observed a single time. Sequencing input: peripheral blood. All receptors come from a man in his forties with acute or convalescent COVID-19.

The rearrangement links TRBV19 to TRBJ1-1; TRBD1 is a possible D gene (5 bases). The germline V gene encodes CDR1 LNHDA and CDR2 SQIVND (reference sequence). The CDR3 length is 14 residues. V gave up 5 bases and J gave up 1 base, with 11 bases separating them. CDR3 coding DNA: TGTGCCAGTAGTCAGGGCCCCGGGAACACTGAAGCTTTCTTT. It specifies CASSQGPGNTEAFF.

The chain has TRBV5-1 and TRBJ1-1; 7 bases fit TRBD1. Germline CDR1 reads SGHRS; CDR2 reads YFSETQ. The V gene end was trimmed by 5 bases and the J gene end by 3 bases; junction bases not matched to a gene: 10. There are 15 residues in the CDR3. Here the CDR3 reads CASRRTTGRDTEAFF. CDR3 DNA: TGCGCCAGCAGACGAACGACAGGGCGGGACACTGAAGCTTTCTTT.

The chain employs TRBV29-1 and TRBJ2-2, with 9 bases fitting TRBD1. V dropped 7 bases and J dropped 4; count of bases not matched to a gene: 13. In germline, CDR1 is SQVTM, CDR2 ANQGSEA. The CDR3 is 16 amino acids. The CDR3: CSGMTGGRRGTGELFF. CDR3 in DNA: TGCAGCGGCATGACAGGGGGGAGGAGAGGCACCGGGGAGCTGTTTTTT.

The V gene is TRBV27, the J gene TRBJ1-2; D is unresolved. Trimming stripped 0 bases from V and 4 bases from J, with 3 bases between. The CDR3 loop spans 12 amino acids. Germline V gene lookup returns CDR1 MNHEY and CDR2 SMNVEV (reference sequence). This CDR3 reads CASSLSGYGYTF. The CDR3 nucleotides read TGTGCCAGCAGTTTATCCGGCTATGGCTACACCTTC.

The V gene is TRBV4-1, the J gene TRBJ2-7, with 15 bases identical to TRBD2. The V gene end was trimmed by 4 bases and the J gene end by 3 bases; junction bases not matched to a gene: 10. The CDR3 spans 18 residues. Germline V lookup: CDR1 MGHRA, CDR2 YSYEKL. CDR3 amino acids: CASSRGLAGGLSSYEQYF. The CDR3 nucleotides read TGCGCCAGCAGCCGAGGACTAGCGGGGGGGTTATCAAGCTACGAGCAGTACTTC.

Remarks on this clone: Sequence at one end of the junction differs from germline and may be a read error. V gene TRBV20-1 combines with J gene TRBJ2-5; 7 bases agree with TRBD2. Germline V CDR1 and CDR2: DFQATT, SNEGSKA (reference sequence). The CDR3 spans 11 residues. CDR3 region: CSARAGETQYF. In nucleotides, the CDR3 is TGCAGTGCCAGAGCGGGGGAGACCCAGTACTTC.

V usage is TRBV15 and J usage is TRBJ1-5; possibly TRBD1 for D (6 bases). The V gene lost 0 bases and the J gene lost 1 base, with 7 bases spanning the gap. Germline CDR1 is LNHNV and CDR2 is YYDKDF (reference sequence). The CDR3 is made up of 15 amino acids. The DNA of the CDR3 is TGTGCCACCAGCAGAGAGGGGGCCAGCAATCAGCCCCAGCATTTT. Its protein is CATSREGASNQPQHF.

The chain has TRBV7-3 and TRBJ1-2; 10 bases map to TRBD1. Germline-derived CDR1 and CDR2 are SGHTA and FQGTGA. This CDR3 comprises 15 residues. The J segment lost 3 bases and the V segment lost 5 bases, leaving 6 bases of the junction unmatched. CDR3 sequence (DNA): TGTGCCAGCAGCCCTACCGGGACAGGGGACTATGGCTACACCTTC. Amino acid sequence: CASSPTGTGDYGYTF.

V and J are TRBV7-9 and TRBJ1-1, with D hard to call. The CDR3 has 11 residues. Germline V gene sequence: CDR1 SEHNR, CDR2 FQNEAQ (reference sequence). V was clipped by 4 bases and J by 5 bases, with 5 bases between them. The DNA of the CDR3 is TGTGCCAGCAGCTCGTATACTGAAGCTTTCTTT. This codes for CASSSYTEAFF.

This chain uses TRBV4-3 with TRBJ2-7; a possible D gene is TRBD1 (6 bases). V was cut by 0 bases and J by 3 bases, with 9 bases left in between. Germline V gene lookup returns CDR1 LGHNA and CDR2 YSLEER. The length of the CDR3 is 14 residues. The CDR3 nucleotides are TGCGCCAGCAGCCAAGATACAGGGATCTACGAGCAGTACTTC. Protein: CASSQDTGIYEQYF.

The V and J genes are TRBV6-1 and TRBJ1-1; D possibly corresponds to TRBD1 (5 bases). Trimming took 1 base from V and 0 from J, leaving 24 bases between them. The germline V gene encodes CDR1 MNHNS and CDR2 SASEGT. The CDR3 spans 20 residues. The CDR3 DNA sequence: TGTGCCAGCAGTGAAGAGAAGATCGGTCGGGGGTGGGGGATGAACACTGAAGCTTTCTTT. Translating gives CASSEEKIGRGWGMNTEAFF.

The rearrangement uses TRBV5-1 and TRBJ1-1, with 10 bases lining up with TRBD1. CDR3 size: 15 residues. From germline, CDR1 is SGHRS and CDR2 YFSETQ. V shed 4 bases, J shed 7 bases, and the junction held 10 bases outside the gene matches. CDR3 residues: CASSPIPGQGIEAFF. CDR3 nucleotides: TGCGCCAGCAGCCCTATACCGGGACAGGGGATTGAAGCTTTCTTT.

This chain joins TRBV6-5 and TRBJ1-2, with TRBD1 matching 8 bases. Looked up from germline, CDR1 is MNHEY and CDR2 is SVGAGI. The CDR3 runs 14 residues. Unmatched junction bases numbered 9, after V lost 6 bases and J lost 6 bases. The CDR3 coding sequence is TGTGCCAGCAGCCTACTACAGGGGGGGGATGGCTACACCTTC. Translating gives CASSLLQGGDGYTF.

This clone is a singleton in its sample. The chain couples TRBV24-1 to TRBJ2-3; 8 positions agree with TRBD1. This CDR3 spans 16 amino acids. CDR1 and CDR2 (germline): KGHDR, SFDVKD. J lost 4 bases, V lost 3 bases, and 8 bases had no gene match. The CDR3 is CATSDPTGVGADTQYF. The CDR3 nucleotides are TGTGCCACCAGTGATCCGACAGGGGTGGGAGCAGATACGCAGTATTTT.

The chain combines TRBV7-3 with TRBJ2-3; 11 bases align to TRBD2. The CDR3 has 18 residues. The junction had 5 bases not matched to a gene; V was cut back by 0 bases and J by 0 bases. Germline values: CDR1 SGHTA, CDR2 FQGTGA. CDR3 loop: CASSLTLAGGQSTDTQYF. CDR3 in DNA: TGTGCCAGCAGCTTAACGCTAGCGGGGGGACAAAGCACAGATACGCAGTATTTT. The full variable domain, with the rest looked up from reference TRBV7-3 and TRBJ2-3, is GAGVSQTPSNKVTEKGKYVELRCDPISGHTALYWYRQSLGQGPEFLIYFQGTGAADDSGLPNDRFFAVRPEGSVSTLKIQRTERGDSAVYLCASSLTLAGGQSTDTQYFGPGTRLTVL.

The DNA for the CDR3 is TGTGCCAGCAGCCAAGATCTAAGGGGCATGCGGTCACCCCTCCACTTT. It specifies CASSQDLRGMRSPLHF. The chain uses TRBV14 and TRBJ1-6; D might be TRBD1 (5 bases). This CDR3 is 16 amino acids long. CDR1 SGHDN and CDR2 FVKESK come from the germline V gene. V was clipped by 0 bases and J by 10 bases, with 16 bases between them.

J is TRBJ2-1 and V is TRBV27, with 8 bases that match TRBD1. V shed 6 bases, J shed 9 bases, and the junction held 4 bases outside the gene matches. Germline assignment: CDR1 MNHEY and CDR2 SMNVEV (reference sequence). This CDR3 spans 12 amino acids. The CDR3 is CASSDRGSEQFF. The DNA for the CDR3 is TGTGCCAGCAGCGACAGGGGCTCTGAGCAGTTCTTC.

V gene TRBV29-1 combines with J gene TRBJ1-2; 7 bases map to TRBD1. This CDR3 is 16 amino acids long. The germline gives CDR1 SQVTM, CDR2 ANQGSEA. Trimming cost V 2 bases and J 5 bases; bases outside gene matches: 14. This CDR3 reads CSVELDGTAPLYGYTF. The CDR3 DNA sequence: TGCAGCGTTGAATTGGACGGGACAGCCCCATTATATGGCTACACCTTC.

The CDR3 is CASSSQGSANYGYTF. CDR3 DNA sequence: TGTGCCAGCAGCTCCCAGGGGTCAGCTAACTATGGCTACACCTTC. The V and J genes are TRBV27 and TRBJ1-2; TRBD1 is a possible D gene (6 bases). The CDR3 length is 15 residues. The germline V and J ends were trimmed by 6 bases and 0 bases, with 14 bases remaining between them. CDR1 and CDR2 from the germline V gene are MNHEY and SMNVEV (reference sequence).

CDR3 loop: CASSLVGTGLTGELFF. The CDR3 DNA is TGTGCCAGCAGCTTAGTGGGGACAGGGCTCACCGGGGAGCTGTTTTTT. The chain uses TRBV7-2 and TRBJ2-2, with 9 bases matching TRBD1. The CDR3 consists of 16 residues. Germline V gives CDR1 SGHTA, CDR2 FQGNSA. Trimming took 1 base from V and 4 from J; bases not matched to a gene: 4.

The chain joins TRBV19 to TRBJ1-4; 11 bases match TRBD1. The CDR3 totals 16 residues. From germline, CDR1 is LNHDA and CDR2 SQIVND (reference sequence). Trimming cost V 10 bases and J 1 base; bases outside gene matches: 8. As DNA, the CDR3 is TGTGCCACCCGGGACAGGGGGTTTGGAACTAATGAAAAACTGTTTTTT. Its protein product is CATRDRGFGTNEKLFF.

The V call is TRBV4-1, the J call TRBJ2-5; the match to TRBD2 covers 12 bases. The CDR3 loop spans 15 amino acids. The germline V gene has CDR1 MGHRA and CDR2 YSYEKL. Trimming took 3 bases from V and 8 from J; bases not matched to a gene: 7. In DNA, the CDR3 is TGCGCCAGCAGCCATCCTAGCGGGGGGGCCGAAACCCAGTACTTC. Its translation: CASSHPSGGAETQYF.

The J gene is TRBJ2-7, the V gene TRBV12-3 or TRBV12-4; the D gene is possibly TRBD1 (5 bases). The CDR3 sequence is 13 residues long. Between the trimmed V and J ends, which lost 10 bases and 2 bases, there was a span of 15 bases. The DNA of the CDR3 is TGTGCCAACCAGGGTAGACCAACCTACGAGCAGTACTTC. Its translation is CANQGRPTYEQYF.

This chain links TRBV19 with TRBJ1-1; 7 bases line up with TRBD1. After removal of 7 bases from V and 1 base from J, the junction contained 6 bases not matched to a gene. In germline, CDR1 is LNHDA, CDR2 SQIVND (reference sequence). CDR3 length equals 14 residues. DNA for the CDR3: TGTGCCAGTAAAACGACAGGGCGGAACACTGAAGCTTTCTTT. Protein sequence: CASKTTGRNTEAFF.